These 7 T cell receptor beta chains were sequenced from one sample in a study of identical twins. TCRdb re-analysed the 5' RACE reads in MiXCR, keeping a single row per CDR3 protein. The repertoire holds under 900,000 distinct CDR3 sequences, with 15% to 20% as singletons. These sequences were also reported in another study, on T cells expressing NK-cell markers.

The sample was PBMCs. The receptors come from a woman aged 18-29 years in good health.

The chain couples TRBV30 to TRBJ2-3; possible D gene TRBD1, 6 bases. Germline CDR1 GTSNPN, CDR2 SVGIG (reference sequence). V was clipped by 0 bases and J by 5 bases, with 12 bases between them. This CDR3 spans 14 amino acids. The CDR3: CAWSVGHKGDTQYF. The DNA for the CDR3 is TGTGCCTGGAGTGTGGGACATAAAGGAGATACGCAGTATTTT.

The chain combines TRBV5-1 with TRBJ1-6, with TRBD1 identical over 7 bases. The CDR3 has 13 amino acids. With 4 bases clipped from V and 9 bases from J, the junction kept 4 bases outside the gene matches. From germline, CDR1 is SGHRS and CDR2 YFSETQ. The CDR3 loop reads CASSQGVGSPLHF. The CDR3 bases are TGCGCCAGCAGCCAGGGGGTTGGTTCACCCCTCCACTTT.

The chain combines TRBV21-1 with TRBJ1-1; the table assigns TRBD1, which was not confirmed against the DNA. TRBV21-1 is an annotated pseudogene. This CDR3 contains 15 residues. The CDR3 reads CASGALRGENTEAFF. The CDR3 DNA sequence: TGTGCCAGCGGAGCCTTACGGGGGGAAAACACTGAAGCTTTCTTT.

This clonotype occurred a few times. The V call is TRBV24-1, the J call TRBJ1-6, with TRBD1 matching over 7 bases. This CDR3 has 15 residues. Germline CDR1 is KGHDR and CDR2 is SFDVKD. Losses at the gene ends were 8 bases for V and 10 bases for J; bases not matched to a gene: 13. The CDR3 loop reads CATTLHRGWRSPLHF. For the CDR3, the DNA is TGTGCCACCACCCTGCACAGGGGCTGGCGATCACCCCTCCACTTT.

V usage is TRBV6-1 and J usage is TRBJ2-1; D perhaps matches TRBD1 (8 bases). V lost 6 bases to trimming and J lost 2 bases, with 14 bases between them. The CDR3 contains 15 residues. CDR1 and CDR2 (germline): MNHNS, SASEGT. CDR3 in amino acids: CASSLQGGTYNEQFF. The CDR3 region has the DNA TGTGCCAGCAGCCTACAGGGGGGGACCTACAATGAGCAGTTCTTC.

There are a few counts of this clonotype. The CDR3 sequence is CSARVLSGETQYF. The CDR3, as DNA: TGCAGTGCTAGAGTCCTAAGTGGAGAGACCCAGTACTTC. V and J are TRBV20-1 and TRBJ2-5; the D is unclear. Germline-derived CDR1 and CDR2 are DFQATT and SNEGSKA (reference sequence). The CDR3 loop spans 13 amino acids. Trimming removed 1 base at V and 4 bases at J, with 10 bases between.

The rearrangement links TRBV29-1 to TRBJ2-5, with 9 bases identical to TRBD2. The V and J ends lost 1 base and 4 bases, in that order; junction bases with no gene match: 7. The length of the CDR3 is 15 residues. The germline V gene encodes CDR1 SQVTM and CDR2 ANQGSEA. CDR3 DNA sequence: TGCAGCGTTGAAGCTAGCGGGAAAAGAGGAGAGACCCAGTACTTC. It specifies CSVEASGKRGETQYF. Variable domain in full (rest from reference TRBV29-1 and TRBJ2-5): SAVISQKPSRDICQRGTSLTIQCQVDSQVTMMFWYRQQPGQSLTLIATANQGSEATYESGFVIDKFPISRPNLTFSTLTVSNMSPEDSSIYLCSVEASGKRGETQYFGPGTRLLVL.